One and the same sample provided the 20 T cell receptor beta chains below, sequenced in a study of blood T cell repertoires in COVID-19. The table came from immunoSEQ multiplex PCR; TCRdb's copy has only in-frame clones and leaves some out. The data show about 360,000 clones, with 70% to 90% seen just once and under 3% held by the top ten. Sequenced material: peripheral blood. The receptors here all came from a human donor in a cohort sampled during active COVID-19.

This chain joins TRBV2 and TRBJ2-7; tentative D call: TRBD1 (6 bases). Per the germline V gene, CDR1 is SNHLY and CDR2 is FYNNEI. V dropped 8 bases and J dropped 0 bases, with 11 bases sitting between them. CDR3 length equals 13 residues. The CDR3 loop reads CASLQGSSYEQYF. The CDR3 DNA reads TGTGCCAGCTTACAGGGAAGCTCCTACGAGCAGTACTTC.

CDR3 protein: CAISAETNYGYTF. The CDR3 nucleotides are TGTGCCATCAGCGCGGAAACCAACTATGGCTACACCTTC. This sequence joins TRBV10-3 and TRBJ1-2; no clear D. Germline-derived CDR1 and CDR2 are ENHRY and SYGVKD. There are 13 residues in the CDR3. Trimming stripped 6 bases from V and 2 bases from J, with 10 bases between.

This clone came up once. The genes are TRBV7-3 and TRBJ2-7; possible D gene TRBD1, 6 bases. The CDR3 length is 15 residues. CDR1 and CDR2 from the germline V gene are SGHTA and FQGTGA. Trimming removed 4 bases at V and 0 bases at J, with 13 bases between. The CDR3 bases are TGTGCCAGCAGCTCAATCCACAGGGACTCCTACGAGCAGTACTTC. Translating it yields CASSSIHRDSYEQYF. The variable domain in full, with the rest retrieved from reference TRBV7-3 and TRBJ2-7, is GAGVSQTPSNKVTEKGKYVELRCDPISGHTALYWYRQSLGQGPEFLIYFQGTGAADDSGLPNDRFFAVRPEGSVSTLKIQRTERGDSAVYLCASSSIHRDSYEQYFGPGTRLTVT.

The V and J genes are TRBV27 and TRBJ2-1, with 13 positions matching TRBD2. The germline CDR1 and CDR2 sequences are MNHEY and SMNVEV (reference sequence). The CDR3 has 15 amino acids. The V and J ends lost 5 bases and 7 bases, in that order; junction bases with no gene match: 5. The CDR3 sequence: CASSGLAGVGNEQFF. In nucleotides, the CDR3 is TGTGCCAGCAGTGGACTAGCGGGGGTCGGGAATGAGCAGTTCTTC.

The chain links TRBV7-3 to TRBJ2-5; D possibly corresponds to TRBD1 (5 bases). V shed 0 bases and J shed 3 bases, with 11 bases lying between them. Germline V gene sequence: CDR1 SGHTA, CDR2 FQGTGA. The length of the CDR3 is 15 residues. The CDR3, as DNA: TGTGCCAGCAGCTTAACGTCAGGGCTTGAAGAGACCCAGTACTTC. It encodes CASSLTSGLEETQYF.

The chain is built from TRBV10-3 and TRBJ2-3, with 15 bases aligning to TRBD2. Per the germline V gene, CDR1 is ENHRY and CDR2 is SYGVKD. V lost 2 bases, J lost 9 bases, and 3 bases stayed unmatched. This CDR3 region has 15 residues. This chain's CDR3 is CAISEGLAGGRTQYF. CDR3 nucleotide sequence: TGTGCCATCAGTGAGGGACTAGCGGGAGGGCGGACGCAGTATTTT.

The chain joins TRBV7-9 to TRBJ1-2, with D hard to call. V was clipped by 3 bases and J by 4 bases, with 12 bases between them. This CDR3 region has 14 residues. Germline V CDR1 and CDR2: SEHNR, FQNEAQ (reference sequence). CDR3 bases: TGTGCCAGCAGCTTGGGCAGCCCAGCCTATGGCTACACCTTC. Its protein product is CASSLGSPAYGYTF.

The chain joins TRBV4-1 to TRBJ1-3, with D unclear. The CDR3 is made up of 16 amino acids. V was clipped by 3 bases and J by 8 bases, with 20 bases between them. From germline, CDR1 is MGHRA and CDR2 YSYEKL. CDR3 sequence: CASSHVLWTVADTIYF. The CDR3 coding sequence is TGCGCCAGCAGCCATGTTCTCTGGACTGTCGCTGACACCATATATTTT.

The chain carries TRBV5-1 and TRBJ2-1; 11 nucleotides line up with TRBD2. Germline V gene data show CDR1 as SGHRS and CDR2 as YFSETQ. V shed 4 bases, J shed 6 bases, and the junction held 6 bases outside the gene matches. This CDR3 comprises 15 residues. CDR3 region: CASSATSGTVNEQFF. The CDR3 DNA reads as TGCGCCAGCAGCGCGACTAGCGGGACGGTCAATGAGCAGTTCTTC.

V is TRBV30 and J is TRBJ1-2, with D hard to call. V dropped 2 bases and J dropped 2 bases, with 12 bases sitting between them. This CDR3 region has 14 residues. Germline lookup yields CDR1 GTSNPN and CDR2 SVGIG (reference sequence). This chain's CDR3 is CAWSWANENYGYTF. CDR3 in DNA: TGTGCCTGGAGTTGGGCCAACGAGAACTATGGCTACACCTTC.

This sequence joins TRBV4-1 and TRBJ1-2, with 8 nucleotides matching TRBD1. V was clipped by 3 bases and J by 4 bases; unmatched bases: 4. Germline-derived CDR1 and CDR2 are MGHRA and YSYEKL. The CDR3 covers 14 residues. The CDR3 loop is CASSHRQGLYGYTF. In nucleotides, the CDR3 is TGCGCCAGCAGCCATCGACAGGGGCTCTATGGCTACACCTTC.

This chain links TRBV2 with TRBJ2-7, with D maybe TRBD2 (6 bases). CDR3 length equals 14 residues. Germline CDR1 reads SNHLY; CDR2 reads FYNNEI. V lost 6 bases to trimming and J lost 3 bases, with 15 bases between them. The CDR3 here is CASSWGSGSYEQYF. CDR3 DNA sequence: TGTGCCAGCAGCTGGGGGTCCGGGAGCTACGAGCAGTACTTC.

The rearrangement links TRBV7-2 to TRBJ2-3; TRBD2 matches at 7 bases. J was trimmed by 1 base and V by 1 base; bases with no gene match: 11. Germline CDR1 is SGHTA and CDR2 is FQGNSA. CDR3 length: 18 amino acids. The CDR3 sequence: CASSLGWGTSGGTDTQYF. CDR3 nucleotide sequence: TGTGCCAGCAGCTTAGGATGGGGTACAAGCGGGGGCACAGATACGCAGTATTTT.

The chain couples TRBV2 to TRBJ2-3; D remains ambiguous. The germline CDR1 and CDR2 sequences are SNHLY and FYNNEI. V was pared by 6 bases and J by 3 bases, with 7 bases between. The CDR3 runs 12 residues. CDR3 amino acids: CASSLGTDTQYF. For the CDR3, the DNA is TGTGCCAGCAGCCTCGGGACAGATACGCAGTATTTT.

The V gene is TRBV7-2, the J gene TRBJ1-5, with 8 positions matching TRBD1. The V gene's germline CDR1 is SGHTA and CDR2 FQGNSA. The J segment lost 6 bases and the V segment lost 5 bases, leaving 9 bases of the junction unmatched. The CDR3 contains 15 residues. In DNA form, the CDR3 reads TGTGCCAGCAGCGCCAACGACAGGGGAGGTCAGCCCCAGCATTTT. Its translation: CASSANDRGGQPQHF.

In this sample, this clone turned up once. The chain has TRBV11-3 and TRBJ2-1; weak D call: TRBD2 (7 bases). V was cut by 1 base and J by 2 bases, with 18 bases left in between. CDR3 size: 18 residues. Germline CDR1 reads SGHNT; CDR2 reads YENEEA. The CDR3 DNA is TGTGCCAGCAGCTTAGCGCCAGGGAGGGGGGGCGCCTACAATGAGCAGTTCTTC. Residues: CASSLAPGRGGAYNEQFF.

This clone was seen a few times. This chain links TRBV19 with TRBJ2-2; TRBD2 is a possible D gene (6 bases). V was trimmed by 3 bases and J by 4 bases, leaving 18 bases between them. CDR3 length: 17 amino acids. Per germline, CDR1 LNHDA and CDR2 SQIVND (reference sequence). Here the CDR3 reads CASSIGGPSGVTGELFF. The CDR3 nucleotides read TGTGCCAGTAGTATTGGAGGGCCATCTGGAGTCACCGGGGAGCTGTTTTTT.

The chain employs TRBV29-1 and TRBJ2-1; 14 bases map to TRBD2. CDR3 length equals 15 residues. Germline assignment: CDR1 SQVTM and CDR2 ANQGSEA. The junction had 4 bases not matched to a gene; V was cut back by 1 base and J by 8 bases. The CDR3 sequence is CSVEGLAGGIDEQFF. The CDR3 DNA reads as TGCAGCGTTGAAGGACTAGCGGGAGGGATTGATGAGCAGTTCTTC.

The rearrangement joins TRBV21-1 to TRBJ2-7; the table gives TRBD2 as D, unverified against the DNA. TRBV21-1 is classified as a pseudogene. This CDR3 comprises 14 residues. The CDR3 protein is CASSKTPGGDEQYF. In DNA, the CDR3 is TGTGCCAGCAGCAAAACCCCGGGAGGTGACGAGCAGTACTTC.

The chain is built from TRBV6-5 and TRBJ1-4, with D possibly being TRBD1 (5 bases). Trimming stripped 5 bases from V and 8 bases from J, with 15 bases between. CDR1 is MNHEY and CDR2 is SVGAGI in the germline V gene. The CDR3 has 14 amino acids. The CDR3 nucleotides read TGTGCCAGCAGTACAGTAGGGGCTGACGAAAAACTGTTTTTT. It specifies CASSTVGADEKLFF.